A selection of T cell receptor beta chains follows, all from one sample in a study of OX40 agonist ivuxolimab in advanced cancers. Profiled with immunoSEQ multiplex PCR; TCRdb holds only in-frame clones, not every one. The sample consists of some 5,600 clones, 66% of them appearing once. The sequencing here drew on CD4+ or CD8+ T cells sorted from blood, taken in a trial of the OX40 agonist ivuxolimab. Receptor source: an adult with an advanced solid tumor such as melanoma, head and neck, liver or kidney cancer. Each CDR3 is given with its conserved first and last residue. Each record gives: D gene, V gene, J gene, CDR3 DNA, CDR3 protein. The D gene is left open where the match is weak.

D gene: -
V gene: TRBV4-2
J gene: TRBJ1-2
CDR3 DNA: TGTGCCAGCAGCCAAGGGACGGCCAATGGCTACACCTTC
CDR3 protein: CASSQGTANGYTF